The 25 T cell receptor beta chains presented below share a single source sample, sequenced in a study of molecular identifiers for immune sequencing clone quantification (dated by TCRdb to the late 2010s). The receptor library was made with PCR. For sequencing, an Illumina HiSeq 4000 was employed. TCRdb reworked the public reads: Q25 trimming with fastp, MiXCR clone assembly, productive beta chains retained. Duplicate CDR3 protein sequences are folded into a single record with the most common DNA and genes. The table for this sample lists about 9,700 distinct CDR3 sequences; roughly a sixth of them were counted only once. Of the sample, around 2% falls within the top ten clones. Sequencing was done on a sample of naive CD8+ T cells from blood, with Jurkat cell RNA spiked in. The cell subset or site label corresponds to: FACS-sorted CD8+CD4-CCR7+CD45RA+ naive T cells. These receptors were obtained from a human donor in good health. Some libraries in this study had Jurkat cell RNA spiked in.

This clonotype is termed medium-sized (0.01 to 0.1%). The genes are TRBV6-5 and TRBJ2-7; TRBD2 matches at 9 bases. Germline V gives CDR1 MNHEY, CDR2 SVGAGI. This CDR3 region has 14 residues. Unmatched junction bases numbered 3, after V lost 2 bases and J lost 4 bases. CDR3 in DNA: TGTGCCAGCAGTTACGGTAGCGGGAGATACGAGCAGTACTTC. Translation gives CASSYGSGRYEQYF.

At least ten counts were recorded for this clonotype. The chain combines TRBV21-1 with TRBJ1-6; the table calls TRBD1, which could not be checked here. TRBV21-1 is noted as a pseudogene. The CDR3 consists of 14 residues. CDR3 amino acids: CASSKAGSVSPLHF. In DNA, the CDR3 is TGTGCCAGCAGCAAAGCAGGGAGCGTTTCACCCCTCCACTTT.

Concerning this clonotype itself: A read error is possible here, since a much larger clone lies one base away. The chain combines TRBV2 with TRBJ1-5; tentative D call: TRBD1 (5 bases). The V gene lost 9 bases and the J gene lost 5 bases, with 14 bases spanning the gap. This CDR3 region has 13 residues. CDR1 SNHLY and CDR2 FYNNEI come from the germline V gene. For the CDR3, the DNA is TGTGCCAGGGGGACCGCCAGCGATCAGCCCCAGCATTTT. Translating gives CARGTASDQPQHF.

This clonotype was seen a single time. V and J are TRBV11-3 and TRBJ2-2; 7 nucleotides align to TRBD1. Per germline, CDR1 SGHNT and CDR2 YENEEA. The J segment lost 6 bases and the V segment lost 4 bases, leaving 2 bases of the junction unmatched. The CDR3 is 13 residues long. The CDR3 sequence is CASSSGQSGELFF. Here the CDR3 DNA reads TGTGCCAGCAGCTCGGGACAGTCCGGGGAGCTGTTTTTT. Based on the CDR3 plus reference TRBV11-3 and TRBJ2-2, the full variable domain is EAGVVQSPRYKIIEKKQPVAFWCNPISGHNTLYWYLQNLGQGPELLIRYENEEAVDDSQLPKDRFSAERLKGVDSTLKIQPAELGDSAVYLCASSSGQSGELFFGEGSRLTVL.

By proportion, this clonotype is medium-sized. This sequence joins TRBV4-1 and TRBJ2-3, with 14 bases that match TRBD2. V was pared by 3 bases and J by 7 bases, with 3 bases of the junction left unmatched. Germline V gene lookup returns CDR1 MGHRA and CDR2 YSYEKL. The CDR3 covers 15 residues. CDR3 protein: CASSHGLAGGNTQYF. The DNA of the CDR3 is TGCGCCAGCAGCCATGGACTAGCGGGAGGAAATACGCAGTATTTT.

By sample share, this clonotype is medium-sized. The genes are TRBV20-1 and TRBJ1-5, with a possible D match to TRBD1 (6 bases). CDR1 DFQATT and CDR2 SNEGSKA come from the germline V gene (reference sequence). This CDR3 contains 14 residues. V shed 0 bases and J shed 6 bases, with 12 bases lying between them. This CDR3 is CSARDSGVGQPQHF. The CDR3 DNA reads TGCAGTGCTAGAGATTCAGGGGTCGGTCAGCCCCAGCATTTT.

This clonotype is medium-sized in the sample. V usage is TRBV6-5 and J usage is TRBJ1-6; 8 bases align to TRBD1. J gave up 9 bases and V 6 bases, and 7 bases lay outside the gene matches. CDR1 and CDR2 (germline): MNHEY, SVGAGI. This CDR3 has 14 residues. The CDR3 nucleotides are TGTGCCAGCAGGACCGGGACAGGTGGTTCACCCCTCCACTTT. It translates to CASRTGTGGSPLHF.

About this clonotype itself: A much larger clonotype is one base distant, so this may be a read error. CDR3 residues: CASSLGPSSPLGEQYF. The CDR3 DNA sequence: TGTGCCAGCAGCTTAGGGCCCAGCTCTCCTCTAGGGGAGCAGTACTTC. The J gene is TRBJ2-7, the V gene TRBV7-6; D remains ambiguous. Per the germline V gene, CDR1 is SGHVS and CDR2 is FNYEAQ. V was trimmed by 1 base and J by 7 bases, leaving 20 bases between them. This CDR3 has 16 amino acids.

Within the sample, this clonotype is medium-sized. The chain employs TRBV6-6 and TRBJ2-3; 8 bases fit TRBD1. V was clipped by 5 bases and J by 0 bases; unmatched bases: 7. This CDR3 region has 16 residues. Germline V gene data show CDR1 as MNHNY and CDR2 as SVGAGI (reference sequence). CDR3 residues: CASSAWTGISTDTQYF. CDR3 sequence (DNA): TGTGCCAGCAGTGCCTGGACAGGGATAAGCACAGATACGCAGTATTTT.

This clonotype was observed at least ten times. CDR3 coding DNA: TGTGCCAGCAGCCGGCGGAGCTCCTACGAGCAGTACTTC. It encodes CASSRRSSYEQYF. The gene calls are TRBV27 and TRBJ2-7; D is undetermined. CDR1 is MNHEY, CDR2 SMNVEV, per germline (reference sequence). Trimming left V 6 bases short and J 0 bases short, with 9 bases between. This CDR3 is built from 13 residues.

This clonotype is medium-sized in the sample. V gene TRBV5-4 combines with J gene TRBJ2-3, with a tentative D call TRBD2 (6 bases). CDR1 SGHNT and CDR2 YYREEE come from the germline V gene (reference sequence). Trimming removed 6 bases at V and 2 bases at J, with 31 bases between. The length of the CDR3 is 20 residues. The CDR3 sequence: CASTLDGAPPGLLNTDTQYF. Written as DNA, the CDR3 is TGTGCCAGCACCCTTGATGGGGCACCGCCGGGACTCCTCAACACAGATACGCAGTATTTT.

Regarding this clonotype: This may come from a read error, since a much larger clone is one base off. This rearrangement joins TRBV27 to TRBJ2-7; D gene unclear. CDR1 and CDR2 (germline): MNHEY, SMNVEV (reference sequence). Between the trimmed V and J ends, which lost 4 bases and 3 bases, there was a span of 13 bases. The CDR3 spans 14 residues. The CDR3 DNA sequence: TGTGCCAGCAGTTCCATTTCTATCGTCTACGAGCAGTACTTC. As protein: CASSSISIVYEQYF.

This clonotype is judged medium-sized (0.01 to 0.1%). The gene calls are TRBV10-2 and TRBJ2-3, with a weak D call TRBD2 (6 bases). The germline V gene has CDR1 WSHSY and CDR2 SAAADI. The CDR3 extends over 12 amino acids. V was shortened by 10 bases and J by 4 bases, with 12 bases between the two germline ends. The CDR3 DNA is TGCGCCACCGAGGGACTGTCAGATACGCAGTATTTT. The encoded protein is CATEGLSDTQYF.

Of note for this clonotype: With a much larger clone just one base away, this may be a read error. The chain is built from TRBV20-1 and TRBJ2-2, with D possibly TRBD2 on 6 matching bases. CDR3 length: 10 residues. Germline V gene lookup returns CDR1 DFQATT and CDR2 SNEGSKA (reference sequence). The CDR3 DNA is TGCAGCGCCTGGGCCGGGGGGCTGTTTTTT. Amino acids: CSAWAGGLFF.

This clonotype qualifies as medium-sized. The V and J genes are TRBV6-5 and TRBJ1-4, with TRBD1 identical over 9 bases. The CDR3 runs to 14 residues. From germline, CDR1 is MNHEY and CDR2 SVGAGI. V lost 6 bases to trimming and J lost 7 bases; unmatched junction nucleotides: 6. DNA of the CDR3: TGTGCCAGCAGGCTTACAGGGGGCGGTGAAAAACTGTTTTTT. Its protein is CASRLTGGGEKLFF.

By frequency in the sample, this clonotype is medium-sized. The rearrangement links TRBV10-3 to TRBJ2-7; D call uncertain. CDR3 length equals 13 residues. Germline-derived CDR1 and CDR2 are ENHRY and SYGVKD. Trimming removed 3 bases at V and 5 bases at J, with 11 bases between. CDR3 residues: CAISDPGRHEQYF. Here the CDR3 DNA reads TGTGCCATCAGTGATCCCGGGCGGCACGAGCAGTACTTC.

By share, this clonotype counts as medium-sized (0.01 to 0.1%). The chain has TRBV30 and TRBJ1-2; D not certain. Germline CDR1 is GTSNPN and CDR2 is SVGIG (reference sequence). CDR3 length equals 14 residues. V shed 5 bases and J shed 4 bases, with 17 bases lying between them. The CDR3, as DNA: TGTGCCTGGTGGCTGAAAGGTGATAGCTATGGCTACACCTTC. This sequence encodes CAWWLKGDSYGYTF. The full variable domain, rest sourced from reference TRBV30 and TRBJ1-2, is SQTIHQWPATLVQPVGSPLSLECTVEGTSNPNLYWYRQAAGRGLQLLFYSVGIGQISSEVPQNLSASRPQDRQFILSSKKLLLSDSGFYLCAWWLKGDSYGYTFGSGTRLTVV.

A note on this clonotype: A much more abundant neighbour one base away suggests this may be a read error. J is TRBJ1-5 and V is TRBV19; D remains unclear. This CDR3 comprises 15 residues. Germline values: CDR1 LNHDA, CDR2 SQIVND (reference sequence). CDR3 DNA: TGTGCCAGTATTCCGTTCGTAGGTAGCGATCAGCCCCAGCATTTT. Translated: CASIPFVGSDQPQHF.

This clonotype was found a few times. This may arise from a read error, as a much more abundant clone is one base away. The chain couples TRBV19 to TRBJ2-3; D might be TRBD2 (5 bases). The CDR3 spans 12 residues. CDR1 LNHDA and CDR2 SQIVND come from the germline V gene (reference sequence). Here the CDR3 DNA reads TGTGCCAGTAGTATAGGGGGAGATGCGCAGTATTTT. Translation gives CASSIGGDAQYF.

The chain couples TRBV6-2 or TRBV6-3 to TRBJ2-2, with a possible D match to TRBD2 (6 bases). This CDR3 is built from 13 residues. Germline CDR1 is MNHEY and CDR2 is SVGEGT. V lost 2 bases, J lost 6 bases, and 7 bases lay in between. Here the CDR3 DNA reads TGTGCCAGCAGTTACCGGGGGTCCGGGGAGCTGTTTTTT. Its protein product is CASSYRGSGELFF.

In this sample, this clonotype is medium-sized. The rearrangement links TRBV6-5 to TRBJ2-3; the D is unclear. V lost 0 bases to trimming and J lost 6 bases, with 10 bases between them. CDR3 length equals 14 residues. Germline loops: CDR1 MNHEY, CDR2 SVGAGI. The CDR3 spells CASSYSGRKDTQYF. The CDR3 DNA is TGTGCCAGCAGTTACTCAGGACGAAAGGATACGCAGTATTTT.

The J gene is TRBJ2-2, the V gene TRBV7-9; unclear D gene. This CDR3 comprises 14 residues. V gave up 8 bases and J gave up 1 base, with 11 bases separating them. CDR1 and CDR2 from the germline V gene are SEHNR and FQNEAQ (reference sequence). As DNA, the CDR3 is TGTGCCAGCTTGCCAGACCGGAACACCGGGGAGCTGTTTTTT. Its translation is CASLPDRNTGELFF.

This clonotype is labeled as medium-sized. This chain links TRBV9 with TRBJ1-2, with D possibly matching TRBD1 (6 bases). The CDR3 is made up of 14 amino acids. V lost 6 bases and J lost 4, with 16 bases in between. The germline V gene encodes CDR1 SGDLS and CDR2 YYNGEE. The CDR3 region has the DNA TGTGCCAGCAAGGGTCGGGGGGCTGGCTATGGCTACACCTTC. It specifies CASKGRGAGYGYTF.

By share, this clonotype counts as medium-sized. The genes are TRBV29-1 and TRBJ2-3; D unclear. In germline, CDR1 is SQVTM, CDR2 ANQGSEA. The V end was cut by 0 bases, the J end by 2 bases, with 15 bases between. The CDR3 is 16 residues long. Written as DNA, the CDR3 is TGCAGCGTTGAAGATTTAAGCAGATCCCTCACAGATACGCAGTATTTT. Encoded protein: CSVEDLSRSLTDTQYF.

By share of the sample, this clonotype is medium-sized. V is TRBV9 and J is TRBJ2-7, with 9 nucleotides matching TRBD1. V lost 0 bases and J lost 2; bases outside the gene matches: 3. The CDR3 contains 15 residues. Germline-derived CDR1 and CDR2 are SGDLS and YYNGEE. The chain's CDR3 is CASSVGGTGTYEQYF. DNA for the CDR3: TGTGCCAGCAGCGTAGGGGGGACAGGGACCTACGAGCAGTACTTC.